These 4 T cell receptor beta chains came from one sample sequenced in a study of blood T cell repertoires in COVID-19. The repertoire was sequenced with immunoSEQ multiplex PCR; TCRdb's copy has only in-frame clones and lacks some. The sample carries some 42,000 clones, around four fifths recorded once. The sample consisted of peripheral blood. These TCRs come from a man over 45 with active COVID-19.

V and J are TRBV2 and TRBJ2-6, with D perhaps matching TRBD1 (5 bases). The CDR3 runs to 20 residues. The germline V and J ends were trimmed by 6 bases and 0 bases, with 24 bases remaining between them. Germline CDR1 SNHLY, CDR2 FYNNEI. CDR3 residues: CASSESPLRQGNSGANVLTF. The DNA of the CDR3 is TGTGCCAGCAGCGAATCGCCCCTTCGGCAGGGTAACTCTGGGGCCAACGTCCTGACTTTC.

CDR3 DNA sequence: TGTGCCAGCAGCCCCCAACCCTCCGGACTAGCGGATACCTACGAGCAGTACTTC. Translation: CASSPQPSGLADTYEQYF. The chain carries TRBV9 and TRBJ2-7; 10 bases line up with TRBD2. The CDR3 contains 18 residues. CDR1 and CDR2 from the germline V gene are SGDLS and YYNGEE. J gave up 2 bases and V 4 bases, and 15 bases lay outside the gene matches.

This clone was seen just once. V is TRBV7-9 and J is TRBJ2-1; 8 nucleotides line up with TRBD1. This CDR3 has 13 amino acids. Germline CDR1 and CDR2: SEHNR and FQNEAQ (reference sequence). V lost 4 bases to trimming and J lost 7 bases; unmatched junction nucleotides: 3. The CDR3 DNA follows: TGTGCCAGCAGCTCAAGACAGGGGAATGAGCAGTTCTTC. As protein: CASSSRQGNEQFF.

This rearrangement joins TRBV7-3 to TRBJ2-3; TRBD2 matches 8 bases. The CDR3 is made up of 14 amino acids. Germline V gene data show CDR1 as SGHTA and CDR2 as FQGTGA. V shed 8 bases and J 0 bases; nucleotides not matched to a gene: 4. DNA of the CDR3: TGTGCCAGCGCGGGGGGCAGAAGCACAGATACGCAGTATTTT. As protein: CASAGGRSTDTQYF.